The next 32 T cell receptor beta chains were all read from a single sample in a study of cytomegalovirus exposure and HLA in healthy donors. A multiplex PCR was run with 60 Vbeta primers and 13 Jbeta primers. Sequenced by immunoSEQ multiplex PCR; TCRdb stores in-frame clones only, minus some. The sample table includes 65,000 to 85,000 clones. The source material was PBMCs. These receptors were obtained from a woman aged 55-75 years in good health and CMV-seronegative.

The chain carries TRBV6-1 and TRBJ2-5; 7 nucleotides match TRBD1. The CDR3 totals 17 residues. Germline CDR1 is MNHNS and CDR2 is SASEGT. J lost 2 bases, V lost 2 bases, and 11 bases had no gene match. CDR3 protein: CASSEMMASGGQETQYF. CDR3 nucleotides: TGTGCCAGCAGTGAAATGATGGCCTCAGGGGGACAAGAGACCCAGTACTTC.

This chain links TRBV15 with TRBJ1-5; TRBD1 agrees at 10 bases. CDR3 length: 14 residues. Germline values: CDR1 LNHNV, CDR2 YYDKDF (reference sequence). V gave up 9 bases and J gave up 6 bases; unmatched junction bases: 8. CDR3 loop: CATLGQGLSQPQHF. In DNA form, the CDR3 reads TGTGCCACGCTGGGACAGGGGTTAAGTCAGCCCCAGCATTTT.

The chain uses TRBV27 and TRBJ2-1, with TRBD2 identical over 12 bases. V lost 3 bases to trimming and J lost 6 bases; unmatched junction nucleotides: 9. This CDR3 region has 17 residues. The germline V gene encodes CDR1 MNHEY and CDR2 SMNVEV (reference sequence). This CDR3 reads CASSFLALAGGGNEQFF. The CDR3 DNA reads as TGTGCCAGCAGTTTTCTCGCTCTAGCGGGGGGGGGCAATGAGCAGTTCTTC.

This CDR3 reads CASSPGTSTMHEQYF. In DNA, the CDR3 is TGTGCCAGCAGTCCCGGGACTAGCACTATGCACGAGCAGTACTTC. The genes are TRBV28 and TRBJ2-7; the match to TRBD2 covers 9 bases. V lost 5 bases and J lost 5; bases outside the gene matches: 10. The CDR3 runs 15 residues. The germline CDR1 and CDR2 sequences are MDHEN and SYDVKM. Complete variable domain (other parts from reference TRBV28 and TRBJ2-7): DVKVTQSSRYLVKRTGEKVFLECVQDMDHENMFWYRQDPGLGLRLIYFSYDVKMKEKGDIPEGYSVSREKKERFSLILESASTNQTSMYLCASSPGTSTMHEQYFGPGTRLTVT.

CDR3 sequence (DNA): TGTGCCAGCAGCTTAGAAAGGGGACAGGGGATTGGCTACACCTTC. This sequence encodes CASSLERGQGIGYTF. The chain recombines TRBV7-2 with TRBJ1-2; TRBD1 matches at 10 bases. The J segment lost 7 bases and the V segment lost 1 base, leaving 6 bases of the junction unmatched. The CDR3 consists of 15 residues. Per germline, CDR1 SGHTA and CDR2 FQGNSA.

The chain couples TRBV19 to TRBJ2-1; 10 positions agree with TRBD1. V lost 7 bases and J lost 7; bases outside the gene matches: 10. This CDR3 has 15 amino acids. Germline CDR1 LNHDA, CDR2 SQIVND (reference sequence). The DNA for the CDR3 is TGTGCCAGTACAACGCTCGACAGGGGGCGGAATGAGCAGTTCTTC. It is translated as CASTTLDRGRNEQFF.

J is TRBJ1-1 and V is TRBV6-5, with TRBD1 matching over 7 bases. The CDR3 sequence is 15 residues long. Germline loops: CDR1 MNHEY, CDR2 SVGAGI. V lost 6 bases, J lost 6 bases, and 13 bases stayed unmatched. CDR3 protein: CASRLKQGRNAEAFF. The CDR3 DNA reads as TGTGCCAGCAGACTTAAACAGGGGAGAAACGCTGAAGCTTTCTTT.

The chain uses TRBV19 and TRBJ2-7; 10 positions match TRBD2. The germline CDR1 and CDR2 sequences are LNHDA and SQIVND (reference sequence). Trimming took 3 bases from V and 4 from J; bases not matched to a gene: 6. This CDR3 is 15 amino acids long. The CDR3, as DNA: TGTGCCAGTAGTATTACACTAGCGGGATTTTACGAGCAGTACTTC. Amino acid sequence: CASSITLAGFYEQYF.

V is TRBV13 and J is TRBJ2-2; perhaps TRBD2 as D (5 bases). Germline CDR1 PRHDT, CDR2 FYEKMQ (reference sequence). Trimming cost V 0 bases and J 3 bases, with 8 bases left between them. The CDR3 extends over 15 amino acids. The CDR3, as DNA: TGTGCCAGCAGCTTAGGCTTGAGGGACACCGGGGAGCTGTTTTTT. Its translation is CASSLGLRDTGELFF.

CDR3 coding DNA: TGTGCCAGTGCAGTCGGCGGGAGGGCCACCGGGGAGCTGTTTTTT. It codes for CASAVGGRATGELFF. The chain links TRBV28 to TRBJ2-2; 9 nucleotides agree with TRBD2. Germline-derived CDR1 and CDR2 are MDHEN and SYDVKM. The CDR3 is made up of 15 amino acids. Unmatched junction bases numbered 9, after V lost 9 bases and J lost 4 bases.

The chain carries TRBV30 and TRBJ2-5, with D tentatively TRBD2 (6 bases). The CDR3 loop spans 13 amino acids. V lost 2 bases and J 2 bases, leaving 9 bases between the germline ends. Per the germline V gene, CDR1 is GTSNPN and CDR2 is SVGIG (reference sequence). Here the CDR3 DNA reads TGTGCCTGGAGTACCCGGGGGCAAGAGACCCAGTACTTC. Encoded protein: CAWSTRGQETQYF. The variable domain in full, with the rest retrieved from reference TRBV30 and TRBJ2-5, is SQTIHQWPATLVQPVGSPLSLECTVEGTSNPNLYWYRQAAGRGLQLLFYSVGIGQISSEVPQNLSASRPQDRQFILSSKKLLLSDSGFYLCAWSTRGQETQYFGPGTRLLVL.

The gene calls are TRBV4-3 and TRBJ2-3; 10 nucleotides match TRBD2. The trim removed 0 bases at V and 0 bases at J, leaving 6 bases unmatched. This CDR3 region has 18 residues. CDR1 is LGHNA, CDR2 YSLEER, per germline. The CDR3 here is CASSQEISGRSSTDTQYF. CDR3 bases: TGCGCCAGCAGCCAAGAAATTAGCGGGAGGTCTAGCACAGATACGCAGTATTTT.

The V call is TRBV15, the J call TRBJ1-2, with D unclear. CDR3 length equals 13 residues. Trimming shortened V by 0 bases and J by 6 bases, and 8 bases separated the two germline ends. CDR1 is LNHNV and CDR2 is YYDKDF in the germline V gene (reference sequence). The CDR3 region is CATSRDPKHGYTF. CDR3 in DNA: TGTGCCACCAGCAGAGATCCTAAACATGGCTACACCTTC.

The chain uses TRBV19 and TRBJ2-1; D perhaps matches TRBD2 (7 bases). The CDR3 has 15 residues. The V gene lost 1 base and the J gene lost 8 bases, with 15 bases spanning the gap. The germline CDR1 and CDR2 sequences are LNHDA and SQIVND (reference sequence). The CDR3 protein is CASSIGGGGGDEQFF. The CDR3 DNA reads TGTGCCAGTAGTATAGGAGGCGGCGGGGGCGATGAGCAGTTCTTC.

The V call is TRBV28, the J call TRBJ2-7, with 11 bases matching TRBD2. Losses at the gene ends were 2 bases for V and 2 bases for J; bases not matched to a gene: 11. CDR1 is MDHEN and CDR2 is SYDVKM in the germline V gene. The CDR3 has 18 residues. The CDR3 sequence: CASSLRPGTSGATYEQYF. CDR3 nucleotide sequence: TGTGCCAGCAGTTTACGCCCCGGGACTAGCGGAGCCACCTACGAGCAGTACTTC.

CDR3 loop: CASSLARVSGTRQNEQFF. CDR3 nucleotide sequence: TGCGCCAGCAGCTTGGCACGGGTTTCCGGGACAAGGCAGAATGAGCAGTTCTTC. The chain links TRBV5-1 to TRBJ2-1, with a weak D call TRBD1 (6 bases). Between the trimmed V and J ends, which lost 0 bases and 7 bases, there was a span of 23 bases. The CDR3 contains 18 residues. Germline-derived CDR1 and CDR2 are SGHRS and YFSETQ.

V usage is TRBV20-1 and J usage is TRBJ1-5, with D possibly matching TRBD1 (5 bases). The CDR3 contains 11 residues. The V gene's germline CDR1 is DFQATT and CDR2 SNEGSKA (reference sequence). V lost 0 bases, J lost 15 bases, and 12 bases lay in between. CDR3 nucleotides: TGCAGTGCTAGAGATCAGGGTGGGCGGCATTTT. Translated, it gives CSARDQGGRHF.

The chain combines TRBV6-6 with TRBJ2-3; D not resolved. The ends were cut back, 11 bases at V and 0 bases at J, with 9 bases in the middle. The CDR3 extends over 12 amino acids. Germline V lookup: CDR1 MNHNY, CDR2 SVGAGI (reference sequence). This chain's CDR3 is CAARSSTDTQYF. The CDR3 DNA is TGTGCCGCCAGGTCTAGCACAGATACGCAGTATTTT.

The chain is built from TRBV6-1 and TRBJ1-1, with D possibly being TRBD1 (5 bases). Trimming cost V 8 bases and J 1 base, with 14 bases left between them. Looked up from germline, CDR1 is MNHNS and CDR2 is SASEGT. The CDR3 runs 14 residues. DNA of the CDR3: TGTGCCAGCTCCATGGACATTTCGAACACTGAAGCTTTCTTT. Translating it yields CASSMDISNTEAFF.

This chain links TRBV5-1 with TRBJ2-7; 8 nucleotides match TRBD2. The germline V gene encodes CDR1 SGHRS and CDR2 YFSETQ. The CDR3 is made up of 14 amino acids. Unmatched junction bases numbered 3, after V lost 0 bases and J lost 4 bases. CDR3 DNA sequence: TGCGCCAGCAGCTTGGAGGGACTAGTTTACGAGCAGTACTTC. This sequence encodes CASSLEGLVYEQYF.

The chain uses TRBV30 and TRBJ2-7, with 7 bases aligning to TRBD2. CDR1 is GTSNPN, CDR2 SVGIG, per germline (reference sequence). Trimming took 3 bases from V and 1 from J; bases not matched to a gene: 6. The CDR3 contains 14 residues. The CDR3 region is CAWSVVGGSYEQYF. The CDR3 coding sequence is TGTGCCTGGAGCGTCGTGGGGGGGTCCTACGAGCAGTACTTC.

The chain couples TRBV4-1 to TRBJ2-1; 9 positions agree with TRBD2. Trimming removed 8 bases from V and 7 bases from J; junction bases left unmatched: 24. Germline lookup yields CDR1 MGHRA and CDR2 YSYEKL. The CDR3 consists of 19 residues. The CDR3 DNA follows: TGCGCCAGCGGCCTCCCAGGTTCCGGCCTTAGCGGGAGCCTAAATGAGCAGTTCTTC. Translated: CASGLPGSGLSGSLNEQFF.

DNA for the CDR3: TGTGCCAGCAACGAGGAATACAATGAGCAGTTCTTC. Protein sequence: CASNEEYNEQFF. This chain joins TRBV28 and TRBJ2-1; no clear D. V shed 7 bases and J shed 4 bases, with 8 bases lying between them. The CDR3 sequence is 12 residues long. Germline CDR1 MDHEN, CDR2 SYDVKM.

The chain couples TRBV6-1 to TRBJ2-7; weak D call: TRBD1 (5 bases). CDR3 size: 13 residues. Germline CDR1 reads MNHNS; CDR2 reads SASEGT. Trimming shortened V by 6 bases and J by 3 bases, and 12 bases separated the two germline ends. This chain's CDR3 is CASRIQAYYEQYF. The DNA for the CDR3 is TGTGCCAGCAGGATACAGGCTTACTACGAGCAGTACTTC.

The chain recombines TRBV9 with TRBJ1-2; 7 nucleotides align to TRBD1. V shed 3 bases and J 4 bases; nucleotides not matched to a gene: 6. The CDR3 totals 14 residues. Germline values: CDR1 SGDLS, CDR2 YYNGEE. The DNA of the CDR3 is TGTGCCAGCAGCGCCGAACAGGGGCGCTATGGCTACACCTTC. Protein product: CASSAEQGRYGYTF.

J is TRBJ2-7 and V is TRBV6-6, with a tentative D call TRBD1 (5 bases). CDR3 size: 14 residues. Germline V gives CDR1 MNHNY, CDR2 SVGAGI (reference sequence). Trimming removed 2 bases at V and 2 bases at J, with 10 bases between. CDR3 sequence: CASSYNRNTYEQYF. In DNA, the CDR3 is TGTGCCAGCAGTTACAACAGGAACACCTACGAGCAGTACTTC.

The rearrangement joins TRBV19 to TRBJ2-7; 9 bases line up with TRBD2. The CDR3 consists of 14 residues. J lost 4 bases, V lost 5 bases, and 6 bases had no gene match. Germline loops: CDR1 LNHDA, CDR2 SQIVND (reference sequence). In DNA form, the CDR3 reads TGTGCCAGTAGTGGCGGGCTAGCGGGATACGAGCAGTACTTC. It yields the protein CASSGGLAGYEQYF.

Note on this clone: Additional DNA sequences in this sample encode the identical CDR3. The chain combines TRBV29-1 with TRBJ2-7; maybe TRBD1 (5 bases). The CDR3 is 12 residues long. V dropped 4 bases and J dropped 1 base, with 8 bases sitting between them. From germline, CDR1 is SQVTM and CDR2 ANQGSEA. Here the CDR3 DNA reads TGCAGCGTTGGAACAGGATCCTACGAGCAGTACTTC. As protein: CSVGTGSYEQYF.

The chain links TRBV5-4 to TRBJ2-2, with 10 bases fitting TRBD2. With V trimmed by 4 bases and J by 1 base, 4 bases remained unmatched. The CDR3 length is 16 residues. Per the germline V gene, CDR1 is SGHNT and CDR2 is YYREEE (reference sequence). The CDR3 region is CASSGSGRKNTGELFF. The CDR3 nucleotides are TGTGCCAGCAGCGGTAGCGGGAGGAAGAACACCGGGGAGCTGTTTTTT.

The chain employs TRBV6-5 and TRBJ1-4; D may be TRBD1 (5 bases). This CDR3 region has 15 residues. Germline loops: CDR1 MNHEY, CDR2 SVGAGI. V was clipped by 2 bases and J by 2 bases, with 9 bases between them. CDR3 DNA: TGTGCCAGCAGTTACGGTTCAGGGACTAATGAAAAACTGTTTTTT. It specifies CASSYGSGTNEKLFF.

The chain combines TRBV10-1 with TRBJ1-1, with D hard to call. The ends were cut back, 8 bases at V and 2 bases at J, with 12 bases in the middle. Germline V gene sequence: CDR1 WNHNN, CDR2 SYGVQD (reference sequence). The CDR3 contains 13 residues. This CDR3 is CASRRLTNTEAFF. Written as DNA, the CDR3 is TGCGCCAGCCGAAGACTGACTAACACTGAAGCTTTCTTT.

The chain has TRBV5-1 and TRBJ2-5, with 8 bases that match TRBD1. V dropped 4 bases and J dropped 1; count of bases not matched to a gene: 3. CDR1 is SGHRS, CDR2 YFSETQ, per germline. The CDR3 extends over 14 amino acids. CDR3 sequence reads: CASSPGTGQETQYF. The CDR3 DNA follows: TGCGCCAGCAGCCCCGGGACAGGCCAAGAGACCCAGTACTTC.